The clone carrying this T cell receptor (beta chain) was seen repeatedly, ten times or more. Its antigen is unidentified. Time point of the sample: patch test 3, about 24 weeks after DPC sensitization. Treatment noted: therapeutic diphenylcyclopropenone sensitization with weekly scalp DPC. Donors were 18 to 70-year-old alopecia patients suitable for DPC. The record originates from a study of human T cells and chemical hapten exposure. Study background: Skin on the upper inner arm, about 2 cm by about 2 cm in size, was sensitized with 2% DPC. Mainly, slight library volume differences in the pool made TCR yields vary.

Germline CDR1 is MDHEN and CDR2 is SYDVKM. This CDR3 is 16 amino acids long. V was clipped by 1 base and J by 4 bases, with 16 bases between them. Each CDR3 protein gets one entry after TCRdb re-called the RACE reads with MiXCR. Here the sample spans tens of thousands of distinct CDR3 sequences, about an eighth being singletons. Findings and limits, study-wide: There was no change with DPC sensitization in TCRs above 1 in 1000 frequency.

This chain connects TRBV28 to TRBJ1-1; D perhaps matches TRBD1 (6 bases). This receptor was identified in a man younger than 45 with alopecia areata. Some clones in this sample may be carry-over from other donors' samples. The source was whole blood, collected in connection with sensitization to the hapten diphenylcyclopropenone (DPC). The CDR3 is CASSLFTGTSPTEAFF. CDR3 in DNA: TGTGCCAGCAGTTTATTTACAGGGACATCGCCCACTGAAGCTTTCTTT.